The source of this TCR beta chain is a study of CD8+ T cells in alopecia areata. Study-level background: Tofacitinib administration to treated patients was oral, at 5 to 10 mg twice daily.

About this clone itself: Its antigen is unidentified.

This CDR3 spans 16 amino acids. With 3 bases clipped from V and 9 bases from J, the junction kept 17 bases outside the gene matches. Germline values: CDR1 LNHNV, CDR2 YYDKDF (reference sequence). TCR sequencing used cDNA made by reverse transcription of extracted RNA. Profiled with immunoSEQ multiplex PCR; TCRdb holds only in-frame clones, not every one. Among 150,000 or so clones listed, more than 85% were seen once. The sample's treatment: oral pan-JAK inhibitor, 5-10 mg twice daily. Both CD4+ and CD8+ T cells were separated by sorting PBMCs. Study-wide findings and caveats: Researchers report lesional scalp, most notably alopecia totalis/universalis, outstripped normal scalp in clonality.

The clonotype comes from a human donor with alopecia areata. The specimen comprised CD8+ T cells sorted from blood, sampled at week 4, from a patient treated with tofacitinib. The chain has TRBV15 and TRBJ2-7, with 7 positions matching TRBD2. This chain's CDR3 is CATSSPGGGAGVAQYF. The DNA of the CDR3 is TGTGCCACCAGCAGCCCTGGCGGGGGAGCGGGTGTTGCGCAGTACTTC.